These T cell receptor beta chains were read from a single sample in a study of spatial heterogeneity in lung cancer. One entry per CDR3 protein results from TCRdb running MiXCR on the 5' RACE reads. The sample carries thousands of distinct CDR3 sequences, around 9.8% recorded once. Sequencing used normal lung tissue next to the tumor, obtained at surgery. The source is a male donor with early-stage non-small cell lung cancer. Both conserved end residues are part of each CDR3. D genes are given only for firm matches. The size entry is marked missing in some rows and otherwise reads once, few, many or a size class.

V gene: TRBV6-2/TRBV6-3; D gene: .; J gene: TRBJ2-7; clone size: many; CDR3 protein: CASSWDSYEQYF; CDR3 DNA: TGTGCCAGCAGCTGGGACTCCTACGAGCAGTACTTC
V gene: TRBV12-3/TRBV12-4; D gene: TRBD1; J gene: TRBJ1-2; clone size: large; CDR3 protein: CASTITGTGFGGYTF; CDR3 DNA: TGTGCCAGCACCATCACCGGGACAGGTTTTGGTGGCTACACCTTC
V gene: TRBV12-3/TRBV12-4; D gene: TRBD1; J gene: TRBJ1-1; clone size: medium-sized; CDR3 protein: CASRRGHLGQMNTEAFF; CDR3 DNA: TGTGCCAGCAGAAGAGGGCACTTGGGACAGATGAACACTGAAGCTTTCTTT
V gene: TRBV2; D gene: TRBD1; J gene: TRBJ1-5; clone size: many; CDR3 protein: CASSDSPGGGNQPQHF; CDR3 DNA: TGTGCCAGCAGCGACAGTCCAGGGGGAGGCAATCAGCCCCAGCATTTT
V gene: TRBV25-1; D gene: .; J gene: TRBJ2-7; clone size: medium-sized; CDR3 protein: CASTSSFQTTLNEQYF; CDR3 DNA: TGTGCCAGCACCTCATCTTTTCAGACTACTTTAAACGAGCAGTACTTC
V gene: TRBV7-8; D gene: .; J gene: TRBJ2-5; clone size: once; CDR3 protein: CASSYLGETQYF; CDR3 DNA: TGTGCCAGCAGCTATTTGGGCGAGACCCAGTACTTC
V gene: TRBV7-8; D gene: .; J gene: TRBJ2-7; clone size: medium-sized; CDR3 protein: CASSLARGNAYEQYF; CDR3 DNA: TGTGCCAGCAGCTTAGCGCGCGGGAATGCCTACGAGCAGTACTTC
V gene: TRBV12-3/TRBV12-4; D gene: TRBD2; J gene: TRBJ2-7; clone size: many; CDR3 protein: CASSYTSGIGEQYF; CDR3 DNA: TGTGCCAGCAGTTATACTAGCGGGATAGGGGAGCAGTACTTC
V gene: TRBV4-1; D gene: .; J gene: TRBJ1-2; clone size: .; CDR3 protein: CASSHQGGYTF; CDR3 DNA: TGCGCCAGCAGCCACCAGGGGGGCTACACCTTC
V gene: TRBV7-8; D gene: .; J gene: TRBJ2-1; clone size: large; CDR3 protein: CASSLVGQVNYNEQFF; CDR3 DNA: TGTGCCAGCAGCTTAGTTGGGCAGGTAAACTACAATGAGCAGTTCTTC
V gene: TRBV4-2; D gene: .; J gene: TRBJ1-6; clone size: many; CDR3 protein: CASSQEQGISPLHF; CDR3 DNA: TGTGCCAGCAGCCAAGAACAGGGCATCTCACCCCTCCACTTT
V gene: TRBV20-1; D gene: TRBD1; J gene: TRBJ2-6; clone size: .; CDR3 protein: CSATQGATGANVLTF; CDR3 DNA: TGCAGTGCAACACAGGGGGCAACTGGGGCCAACGTCCTGACTTTC
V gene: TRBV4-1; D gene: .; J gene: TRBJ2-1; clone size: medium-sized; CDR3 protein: CASSQDTGRGDYNEQFF; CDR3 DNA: TGCGCCAGCAGCCAAGATACGGGCAGGGGGGACTACAATGAGCAGTTCTTC
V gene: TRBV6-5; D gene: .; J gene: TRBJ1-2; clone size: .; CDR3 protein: CASSTTRVGGYGYTF; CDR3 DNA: TGTGCCAGCAGCACCACCCGGGTCGGTGGGTATGGCTACACCTTC
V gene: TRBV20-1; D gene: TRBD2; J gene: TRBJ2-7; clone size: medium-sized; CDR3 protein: CSAIGGGYSYEQYF; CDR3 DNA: TGCAGTGCTATAGGCGGGGGGTACTCCTACGAGCAGTACTTC
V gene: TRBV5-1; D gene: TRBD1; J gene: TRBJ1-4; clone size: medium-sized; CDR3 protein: CASSFGQGDEKLFF; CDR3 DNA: TGCGCCAGCAGCTTTGGACAGGGTGATGAAAAACTGTTTTTT
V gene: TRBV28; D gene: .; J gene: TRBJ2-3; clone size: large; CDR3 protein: CASSFLSGTDTQYF; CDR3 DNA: TGTGCCAGCAGTTTCCTTTCGGGCACAGATACGCAGTATTTT
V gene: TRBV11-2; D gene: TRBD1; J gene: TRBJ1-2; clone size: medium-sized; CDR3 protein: CASSSGTGDYGYTF; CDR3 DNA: TGTGCCAGCAGCTCCGGGACAGGGGACTATGGCTACACCTTC
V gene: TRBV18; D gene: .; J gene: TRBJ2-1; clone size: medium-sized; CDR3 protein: CASSPTLEVYNEQFF; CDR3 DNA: TGTGCCAGCTCACCCACACTAGAAGTATACAATGAGCAGTTCTTC
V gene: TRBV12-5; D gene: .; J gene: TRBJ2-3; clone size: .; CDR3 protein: CASALGISTDTQYF; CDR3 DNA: TGTGCTAGTGCCCTCGGAATTAGCACAGATACGCAGTATTTT
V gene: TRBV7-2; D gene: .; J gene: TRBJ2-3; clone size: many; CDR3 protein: CASSLIRTDTQYF; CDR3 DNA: TGTGCCAGCAGCTTGATCCGCACAGATACGCAGTATTTT
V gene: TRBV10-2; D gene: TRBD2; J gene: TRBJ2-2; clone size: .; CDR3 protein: CASTGRSTGELFF; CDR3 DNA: TGCGCCAGCACCGGGAGGAGCACCGGGGAGCTGTTTTTT
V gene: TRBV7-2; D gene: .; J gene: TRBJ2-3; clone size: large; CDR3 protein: CASSLGGAADTQYF; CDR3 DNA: TGTGCCAGCAGCTTAGGGGGAGCGGCAGATACGCAGTATTTT
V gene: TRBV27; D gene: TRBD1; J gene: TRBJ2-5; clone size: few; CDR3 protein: CASSFRTGLETQYF; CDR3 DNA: TGTGCCAGCAGTTTCCGGACAGGGCTAGAGACCCAGTACTTC
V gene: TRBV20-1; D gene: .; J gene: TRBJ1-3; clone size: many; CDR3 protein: CSAGPSSGNTIYF; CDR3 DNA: TGCAGTGCCGGACCCAGCTCTGGAAACACCATATATTTT